The following is a T cell receptor (beta chain) sequence with its context. Its specificity is not known. The data belong to a study of cytomegalovirus exposure and HLA in healthy donors. Study-level points and caveats: Overall, roughly 160 TCR beta chains were annotated as cytomegalovirus-associated. TCR beta chains associated with HLA were, in a later analysis, more clonally expanded than equally common others. With later analysis, a missense DCLRE1C variant became linked to TCR beta V- and J-gene trimming.

The PCR contained 60 Vbeta and 13 Jbeta primers. Some clones are missing from TCRdb's copy, which holds only in-frame ones; the method was immunoSEQ multiplex PCR. This sample has 150,000 or so clones, with about 79% found just once. V trimming: 5 bases; J trimming: 3 bases; junction bases outside the gene matches: 2. The CDR3 length is 13 residues. Germline-derived CDR1 and CDR2 are SEHNR and FQNEAQ (reference sequence). V and J are TRBV7-9 and TRBJ1-2, with 8 nucleotides matching TRBD1. Input material: PBMCs. The TCR was taken from a woman between 50 and 59 years old in good health and CMV-seropositive. The CDR3 region is CASSIQGDYGYTF. CDR3 DNA: TGTGCCAGCAGCATACAGGGGGACTATGGCTACACCTTC.